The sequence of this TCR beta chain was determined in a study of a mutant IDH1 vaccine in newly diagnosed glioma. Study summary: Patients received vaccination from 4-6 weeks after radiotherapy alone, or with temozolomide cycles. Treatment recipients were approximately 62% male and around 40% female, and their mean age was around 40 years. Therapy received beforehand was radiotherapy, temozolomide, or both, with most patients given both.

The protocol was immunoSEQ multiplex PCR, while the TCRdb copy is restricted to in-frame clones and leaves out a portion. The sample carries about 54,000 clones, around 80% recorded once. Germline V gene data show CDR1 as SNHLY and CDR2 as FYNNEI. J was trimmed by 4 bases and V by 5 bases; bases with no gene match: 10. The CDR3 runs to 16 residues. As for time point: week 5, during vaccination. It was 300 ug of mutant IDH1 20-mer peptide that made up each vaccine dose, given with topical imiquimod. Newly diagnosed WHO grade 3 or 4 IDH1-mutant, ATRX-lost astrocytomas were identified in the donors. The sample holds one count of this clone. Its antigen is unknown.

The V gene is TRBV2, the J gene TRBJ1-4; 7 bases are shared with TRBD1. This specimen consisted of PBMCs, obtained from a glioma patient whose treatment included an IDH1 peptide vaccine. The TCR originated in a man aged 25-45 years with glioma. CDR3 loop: CASSLYAGGGNEKLFF. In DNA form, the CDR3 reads TGTGCCAGCAGTCTCTACGCAGGGGGGGGTAATGAAAAACTGTTTTTT.